Following are 19 T cell receptor beta chains from one sample sequenced in a study of blood T cell repertoires in COVID-19. Some clones are missing from TCRdb's copy, which holds only in-frame ones; the method was immunoSEQ multiplex PCR. Here the sample spans over 450,000 clones, about 91% being singletons. Sequenced input: peripheral blood. These TCRs come from a man between 18 and 29 years old with COVID-19, enrolled during active disease.

This rearrangement joins TRBV7-9 to TRBJ2-1; a weak D match, TRBD1 (6 bases). CDR3 size: 15 residues. Germline V CDR1 and CDR2: SEHNR, FQNEAQ (reference sequence). V gave up 4 bases and J gave up 6 bases, with 16 bases separating them. CDR3 amino acids: CASSWPGQGRNEQFF. CDR3 bases: TGTGCCAGCAGCTGGCCGGGACAAGGGCGCAATGAGCAGTTCTTC.

Note on this clone: At one end, the junction sequence differs from germline, possibly due to a read error. The chain links TRBV6-5 to TRBJ1-1, with 7 bases that match TRBD1. Germline values: CDR1 MNHEY, CDR2 SVGAGI. This CDR3 contains 13 residues. This CDR3 reads CASSYTPGGQETF. The CDR3 DNA reads TGTGCCAGCAGTTACACGCCCGGCGGACAGGAGACGTTT.

J is TRBJ2-3 and V is TRBV9, with D possibly being TRBD2 (6 bases). The V gene's germline CDR1 is SGDLS and CDR2 YYNGEE. The length of the CDR3 is 14 residues. V was shortened by 1 base and J by 4 bases, with 10 bases between the two germline ends. The DNA for the CDR3 is TGTGCCAGCAGCGTACTAGTAGCGGCAGATACGCAGTATTTT. Its protein product is CASSVLVAADTQYF.

The rearrangement uses TRBV6-4 and TRBJ1-6, with unresolved D. The germline CDR1 and CDR2 sequences are MRHNA and SNTAGT. The CDR3 runs to 14 residues. Trimming took 0 bases from V and 9 from J, leaving 9 bases between them. The CDR3: CASSDSPGISPLHF. The DNA of the CDR3 is TGTGCCAGCAGTGACTCCCCGGGGATTTCACCCCTCCACTTT.

The V and J genes are TRBV7-9 and TRBJ1-2; D remains unclear. CDR1 and CDR2 from the germline V gene are SEHNR and FQNEAQ (reference sequence). Trimming cost V 5 bases and J 1 base, with 11 bases left between them. The CDR3 loop spans 14 amino acids. CDR3 amino acids: CASSDGLSNYGYTF. The CDR3 region has the DNA TGTGCCAGCAGCGACGGACTTAGTAACTATGGCTACACCTTC.

The rearrangement uses TRBV19 and TRBJ1-4; 10 bases fit TRBD1. From germline, CDR1 is LNHDA and CDR2 SQIVND (reference sequence). This CDR3 is 15 amino acids long. Trimming at V came to 5 bases and at J to 7 bases, leaving 7 bases not matched to a gene. CDR3 DNA sequence: TGTGCCAGTAGTTCCCGGGACAGGGGAGGTGAAAAACTGTTTTTT. Its protein product is CASSSRDRGGEKLFF.

The J gene is TRBJ1-2, the V gene TRBV7-9, with 10 bases that match TRBD1. V shed 2 bases and J 8 bases; nucleotides not matched to a gene: 11. The germline gives CDR1 SEHNR, CDR2 FQNEAQ (reference sequence). This CDR3 comprises 16 residues. The CDR3 region is CASSLRQGAAHFGYTF. The CDR3, as DNA: TGTGCCAGCAGCTTAAGACAGGGGGCCGCCCATTTCGGCTACACCTTC.

The chain uses TRBV4-1 and TRBJ1-1; no definite D call. CDR1 MGHRA and CDR2 YSYEKL come from the germline V gene. The CDR3 spans 18 residues. V was clipped by 0 bases and J by 4 bases, with 21 bases between them. CDR3 coding DNA: TGCGCCAGCAGCCAAGATCGAATGGGTAGGCGGCCGTTCACTGAAGCTTTCTTT. Translating it yields CASSQDRMGRRPFTEAFF.

Turning to this clone: At one boundary the junction diverges from the germline segment, which might be a read error. The chain is built from TRBV13 and TRBJ2-7, with D tentatively TRBD2 (6 bases). The CDR3 sequence is 14 residues long. Germline CDR1 is PRHDT and CDR2 is FYEKMQ (reference sequence). The CDR3 here is CASSLGTRGYEQYF. In DNA form, the CDR3 reads TGTGCCAGCAGCCTAGGGACTCGGGGGTACGAGCAGTACTTC.

The V and J genes are TRBV14 and TRBJ2-3; D uncertain. Per the germline V gene, CDR1 is SGHDN and CDR2 is FVKESK. The CDR3 has 14 residues. Trimming took 4 bases from V and 3 from J, leaving 11 bases between them. The CDR3 region has the DNA TGTGCCAGCAGCCCCCCCTCTAGGACAGATACGCAGTATTTT. Protein sequence: CASSPPSRTDTQYF.

This chain connects TRBV24-1 to TRBJ2-5; 11 positions agree with TRBD2. Germline V gene sequence: CDR1 KGHDR, CDR2 SFDVKD. The CDR3 contains 16 residues. The V gene end was trimmed by 4 bases and the J gene end by 1 base; junction bases not matched to a gene: 4. The CDR3 sequence is CATSETGTSGQETQYF. CDR3 in DNA: TGTGCCACCAGTGAAACCGGGACTAGCGGCCAAGAGACCCAGTACTTC.

This clone was counted a few times. The rearrangement joins TRBV2 to TRBJ2-7; D remains unclear. The CDR3 runs 14 residues. V was pared by 4 bases and J by 0 bases, with 10 bases between. The germline CDR1 and CDR2 sequences are SNHLY and FYNNEI. CDR3 in DNA: TGTGCCAGCAGTGTTACAGTAAGCTCCTACGAGCAGTACTTC. Its protein is CASSVTVSSYEQYF.

The chain uses TRBV5-6 and TRBJ2-1; 9 nucleotides align to TRBD1. CDR1 SGHDT and CDR2 YYEEEE come from the germline V gene. The CDR3 loop spans 13 amino acids. Losses at the gene ends were 0 bases for V and 8 bases for J; bases not matched to a gene: 0. CDR3: CASSLGTGDEQFF. In DNA, the CDR3 is TGTGCCAGCAGCTTGGGGACAGGGGATGAGCAGTTCTTC.

The chain links TRBV7-8 to TRBJ2-2, with D unresolved. V lost 2 bases and J lost 5, with 6 bases in between. Per germline, CDR1 SGHVS and CDR2 FQNEAQ. This CDR3 contains 13 residues. The CDR3 coding sequence is TGTGCCAGCAGCTTACTGTTAACCGGGGAGCTGTTTTTT. This gives the protein CASSLLLTGELFF.

The CDR3 DNA follows: TGTGCCAGCAGCTTGACGGGACAGGGGAACACCGGGGAGCTGTTTTTT. It is translated as CASSLTGQGNTGELFF. The chain employs TRBV11-2 and TRBJ2-2, with 9 bases that match TRBD1. With V trimmed by 3 bases and J by 1 base, 3 bases remained unmatched. This CDR3 has 16 amino acids. Germline V gene data show CDR1 as SGHAT and CDR2 as FQNNGV.

The rearrangement uses TRBV2 and TRBJ1-6; D uncertain. This CDR3 is built from 15 residues. Per germline, CDR1 SNHLY and CDR2 FYNNEI. Trimming cost V 0 bases and J 0 bases, with 3 bases left between them. The CDR3 sequence: CASSEASSYNSPLHF. The CDR3 region has the DNA TGTGCCAGCAGTGAAGCCAGCTCCTATAATTCACCCCTCCACTTT.

The sample holds one count of this clone. V gene TRBV10-2 combines with J gene TRBJ1-5, with 9 nucleotides matching TRBD1. The CDR3 length is 17 residues. CDR1 and CDR2 from the germline V gene are WSHSY and SAAADI. After removal of 5 bases from V and 1 base from J, the junction contained 9 bases not matched to a gene. The CDR3 DNA sequence: TGCGCCAGCAGTCAGGGACAGGGAGGAGGAAGCAATCAGCCCCAGCATTTT. Residues: CASSQGQGGGSNQPQHF.

The chain is built from TRBV12-5 and TRBJ2-1; 8 bases map to TRBD2. This CDR3 has 16 residues. V dropped 0 bases and J dropped 5; count of bases not matched to a gene: 6. In germline, CDR1 is LGHNT, CDR2 FRNRAP. CDR3 amino acids: CASGLVAGDWDNEQFF. The CDR3 nucleotides read TGTGCTAGTGGTTTGGTAGCGGGGGACTGGGACAATGAGCAGTTCTTC.

As DNA, the CDR3 is TGTGCCTTAAGAGGAACCGGAGGTTCTGATGAGCAGTTCTTC. Translating it yields CALRGTGGSDEQFF. The chain is built from TRBV6-5 and TRBJ2-1; D might be TRBD2 (5 bases). Germline V CDR1 and CDR2: MNHEY, SVGAGI. V was pared by 11 bases and J by 8 bases, with 22 bases between. CDR3 length: 14 amino acids.